Following are 25 T cell receptor beta chains from one sample sequenced in a study of T cell clones after liver transplantation. Sequencing was performed with immunoSEQ multiplex PCR; in TCRdb, only in-frame clones are kept and a portion is missing. Counted here are 95,000 to 110,000 clones, 80% to 85% occurring once; the ten biggest clones make up over 0.9%. The sample consisted of CD4+ T cells from blood, taken before liver transplant. The receptor source for this set is a human donor who received a liver transplant.

The chain combines TRBV4-2 with TRBJ1-4; 7 bases align to TRBD1. Germline trimming cut 3 bases from V and 8 bases from J; bases unmatched to any gene: 6. This CDR3 region has 14 residues. CDR1 and CDR2 (germline): LGHNA, YNFKEQ. CDR3 nucleotide sequence: TGTGCCAGCAGCCAGCAGGGACAGAAGGAAAAACTGTTTTTT. Translating it yields CASSQQGQKEKLFF.

The chain employs TRBV28 and TRBJ1-1; D unresolved. The germline V gene has CDR1 MDHEN and CDR2 SYDVKM. This CDR3 is 11 amino acids long. Trimming cost V 3 bases and J 11 bases, with 10 bases left between them. Here the CDR3 DNA reads TGTGCCAGCAGTTTCAGGTTGGGGGCTTTCTTT. It encodes CASSFRLGAFF. Based on the CDR3 plus reference TRBV28 and TRBJ1-1, the full variable domain is DVKVTQSSRYLVKRTGEKVFLECVQDMDHENMFWYRQDPGLGLRLIYFSYDVKMKEKGDIPEGYSVSREKKERFSLILESASTNQTSMYLCASSFRLGAFFGQGTRLTVV.

The J gene is TRBJ1-4, the V gene TRBV10-3; 9 positions match TRBD1. The CDR3 is made up of 14 amino acids. J was trimmed by 8 bases and V by 9 bases; bases with no gene match: 10. In germline, CDR1 is ENHRY, CDR2 SYGVKD. The CDR3 region is CAISTGGSLEKLFF. Here the CDR3 DNA reads TGTGCCATTTCTACAGGGGGCTCCCTGGAAAAACTGTTTTTT.

This chain joins TRBV28 and TRBJ2-3; the match to TRBD1 covers 7 bases. Trimming at V came to 7 bases and at J to 6 bases, leaving 10 bases not matched to a gene. This CDR3 region has 14 residues. Germline CDR1 reads MDHEN; CDR2 reads SYDVKM. Here the CDR3 reads CASKRTGPLDTQYF. CDR3 nucleotide sequence: TGTGCCAGCAAAAGGACAGGCCCCTTGGATACGCAGTATTTT.

This clone was recorded once. This chain links TRBV19 with TRBJ2-4; the D call may be TRBD1 or TRBD2 (5 bases each). CDR3 length: 17 amino acids. Germline CDR1 reads LNHDA; CDR2 reads SQIVND (reference sequence). Deletions cut 3 bases from V and 7 bases from J, with 22 bases between. The CDR3 nucleotides are TGTGCCAGTAGTATCCTCGACGGGGCTGGCCGCTCCAACATTCAGTACTTC. Protein product: CASSILDGAGRSNIQYF. Drawing the rest from reference TRBV19 and TRBJ2-4, the complete variable domain is DGGITQSPKYLFRKEGQNVTLSCEQNLNHDAMYWYRQDPGQGLRLIYYSQIVNDFQKGDIAEGYSVSREKKESFPLTVTSAQKNPTAFYLCASSILDGAGRSNIQYFGAGTRLSVL.

The chain couples TRBV5-4 to TRBJ2-2, with 8 bases lining up with TRBD1. The germline V gene encodes CDR1 SGHNT and CDR2 YYREEE (reference sequence). J was trimmed by 4 bases and V by 4 bases; bases with no gene match: 6. This CDR3 comprises 15 residues. CDR3 sequence: CASSLKQGGTGELFF. The DNA for the CDR3 is TGTGCCAGCAGCCTAAAACAGGGGGGCACCGGGGAGCTGTTTTTT.

The rearrangement links TRBV9 to TRBJ1-5, with 9 positions matching TRBD1. V lost 7 bases and J lost 4; bases outside the gene matches: 3. The germline V gene has CDR1 SGDLS and CDR2 YYNGEE. There are 13 residues in the CDR3. The CDR3 protein is CASGGTGNQPQHF. Here the CDR3 DNA reads TGTGCCAGCGGGGGGACAGGGAATCAGCCCCAGCATTTT. Variable domain in full (rest from reference TRBV9 and TRBJ1-5): DSGVTQTPKHLITATGQRVTLRCSPRSGDLSVYWYQQSLDQGLQFLIQYYNGEERAKGNILERFSAQQFPDLHSELNLSSLELGDSALYFCASGGTGNQPQHFGDGTRLSIL.

The V and J genes are TRBV6-5 and TRBJ2-1; possibly TRBD1 for D (5 bases). This CDR3 region has 11 residues. Looked up from germline, CDR1 is MNHEY and CDR2 is SVGAGI. CDR3 residues: CVTQGDNEQFF. CDR3 DNA sequence: TGTGTAACCCAAGGGGACAATGAGCAGTTCTTC.

This chain connects TRBV2 to TRBJ2-3, with D tentatively TRBD2 (6 bases). Germline V gene data show CDR1 as SNHLY and CDR2 as FYNNEI. CDR3 length: 14 residues. The germline V and J ends were trimmed by 5 bases and 2 bases, with 11 bases remaining between them. CDR3 DNA: TGTGCCAGCAGTAGGCGGGATACCACAGATACGCAGTATTTT. Residues: CASSRRDTTDTQYF.

V usage is TRBV9 and J usage is TRBJ2-6; D is undetermined. V lost 4 bases, J lost 0 bases, and 8 bases lay in between. The CDR3 extends over 15 amino acids. CDR1 SGDLS and CDR2 YYNGEE come from the germline V gene. Here the CDR3 DNA reads TGTGCCAGCAGCCCACAGCCCTCTGGGGCCAACGTCCTGACTTTC. It is translated as CASSPQPSGANVLTF. Together with reference TRBV9 and TRBJ2-6, the CDR3 gives the full variable domain: DSGVTQTPKHLITATGQRVTLRCSPRSGDLSVYWYQQSLDQGLQFLIQYYNGEERAKGNILERFSAQQFPDLHSELNLSSLELGDSALYFCASSPQPSGANVLTFGAGSRLTVL.

The chain carries TRBV11-2 and TRBJ2-3; 8 nucleotides match TRBD1. CDR1 and CDR2 (germline): SGHAT, FQNNGV. The CDR3 is 15 amino acids. V trimming: 5 bases; J trimming: 4 bases; junction bases outside the gene matches: 8. The chain's CDR3 is CASSLVQGAADTQYF. Written as DNA, the CDR3 is TGTGCCAGCAGCCTCGTGCAGGGGGCGGCAGATACGCAGTATTTT.

The chain couples TRBV5-1 to TRBJ2-3; a possible D gene is TRBD2 (6 bases). Trimming cost V 4 bases and J 5 bases, with 17 bases left between them. The germline gives CDR1 SGHRS, CDR2 YFSETQ. The CDR3 consists of 15 residues. For the CDR3, the DNA is TGCGCCAGCAGCGTCCGGGGGTCCCCTGGAGATACGCAGTATTTT. Translating gives CASSVRGSPGDTQYF.

The chain combines TRBV5-1 with TRBJ1-4; unclear D gene. CDR3 length: 15 amino acids. Trimming removed 0 bases at V and 7 bases at J, with 13 bases between. Germline V lookup: CDR1 SGHRS, CDR2 YFSETQ. For the CDR3, the DNA is TGCGCCAGCAGCTTGGCCGGTCCAGTACCTGAAAAACTGTTTTTT. It translates to CASSLAGPVPEKLFF. Variable domain in full (rest from reference TRBV5-1 and TRBJ1-4): KAGVTQTPRYLIKTRGQQVTLSCSPISGHRSVSWYQQTPGQGLQFLFEYFSETQRNKGNFPGRFSGRQFSNSRSEMNVSTLELGDSALYLCASSLAGPVPEKLFFGSGTQLSVL.

This chain joins TRBV6-1 and TRBJ2-7; D might be TRBD1 (6 bases). Germline V gives CDR1 MNHNS, CDR2 SASEGT. This CDR3 has 13 amino acids. V was pared by 6 bases and J by 3 bases, with 12 bases between. This chain's CDR3 is CASRTTGLYEQYF. CDR3 DNA sequence: TGTGCCAGCAGGACAACAGGGCTCTACGAGCAGTACTTC.

The V gene is TRBV27, the J gene TRBJ1-1; D gene ambiguous. V lost 5 bases and J lost 5, with 15 bases in between. The CDR3 totals 14 residues. In germline, CDR1 is MNHEY, CDR2 SMNVEV (reference sequence). CDR3 in DNA: TGTGCCAGCAGTGCCACTCGCGGTGGGACTGAAGCTTTCTTT. Translated: CASSATRGGTEAFF.

The V gene is TRBV5-6, the J gene TRBJ2-1; D is undetermined. The V end lost 2 bases, the J end lost 7 bases, and 7 bases lay between the germline ends. CDR1 SGHDT and CDR2 YYEEEE come from the germline V gene. This CDR3 contains 12 residues. The CDR3 bases are TGTGCCAGCAGCTTTGGGTGGAATGAGCAGTTCTTC. It codes for CASSFGWNEQFF.

This sequence joins TRBV9 and TRBJ1-1; D is uncertain. V was pared by 0 bases and J by 0 bases, with 9 bases between. The CDR3 loop spans 15 amino acids. Germline V CDR1 and CDR2: SGDLS, YYNGEE. In DNA, the CDR3 is TGTGCCAGCAGCGTAGACAGCCGGATGAACACTGAAGCTTTCTTT. Protein sequence: CASSVDSRMNTEAFF.

The rearrangement joins TRBV29-1 to TRBJ2-6, with a tentative D call TRBD1 (5 bases). The CDR3 totals 14 residues. CDR1 SQVTM and CDR2 ANQGSEA come from the germline V gene. Between the trimmed V and J ends, which lost 6 bases and 0 bases, there was a span of 9 bases. The CDR3, as DNA: TGCAGCGTGATGGGGCGCTCTGGGGCCAACGTCCTGACTTTC. Translating it yields CSVMGRSGANVLTF. Filled out from reference TRBV29-1 and TRBJ2-6, the complete variable domain reads SAVISQKPSRDICQRGTSLTIQCQVDSQVTMMFWYRQQPGQSLTLIATANQGSEATYESGFVIDKFPISRPNLTFSTLTVSNMSPEDSSIYLCSVMGRSGANVLTFGAGSRLTVL.

V is TRBV27 and J is TRBJ2-1; D uncertain. CDR3 length: 13 residues. The V end was cut by 3 bases, the J end by 2 bases, with 5 bases between. CDR1 MNHEY and CDR2 SMNVEV come from the germline V gene (reference sequence). The CDR3 nucleotides read TGTGCCAGCAGTTTCAGAACCTACAATGAGCAGTTCTTC. This codes for CASSFRTYNEQFF.

Worth noting for this clone: At the DNA level, this CDR3 is encoded by other sequences in the same sample as well. The chain employs TRBV20-1 and TRBJ2-1, with D perhaps TRBD1 (5 bases). The CDR3 extends over 11 amino acids. V lost 6 bases, J lost 4 bases, and 7 bases lay in between. Germline CDR1 reads DFQATT; CDR2 reads SNEGSKA (reference sequence). The CDR3 DNA reads TGCAGTGCAGACAGATACAATGAGCAGTTCTTC. Its protein is CSADRYNEQFF.

The rearrangement uses TRBV6-5 and TRBJ1-2, with a tentative D call TRBD1 (6 bases). CDR3 length: 14 amino acids. Germline CDR1 and CDR2: MNHEY and SVGAGI. Between the trimmed V and J ends, which lost 0 bases and 6 bases, there was a span of 11 bases. Here the CDR3 reads CASSYSTGSDGYTF. CDR3 bases: TGTGCCAGCAGTTACTCCACAGGGAGCGATGGCTACACCTTC.

The rearrangement uses TRBV7-2 and TRBJ2-4; 8 nucleotides line up with TRBD1. Trimming took 5 bases from V and 5 from J; bases not matched to a gene: 5. This CDR3 is built from 14 residues. The germline CDR1 and CDR2 sequences are SGHTA and FQGNSA. DNA for the CDR3: TGTGCCAGCAGCCCGTCGGACAGGGAAAACATTCAGTACTTC. This codes for CASSPSDRENIQYF.

The genes are TRBV11-2 and TRBJ2-1, with 8 nucleotides matching TRBD1. This CDR3 comprises 15 residues. CDR1 is SGHAT and CDR2 is FQNNGV in the germline V gene. With 5 bases clipped from V and 4 bases from J, the junction kept 7 bases outside the gene matches. The CDR3 nucleotides are TGTGCCAGCAGCCCAAGGACAGGGAATTACAATGAGCAGTTCTTC. It translates to CASSPRTGNYNEQFF.

The rearrangement links TRBV7-8 to TRBJ2-3, with D hard to call. The V and J ends lost 2 bases and 2 bases respectively, with 17 bases between them. The CDR3 totals 17 residues. Germline loops: CDR1 SGHVS, CDR2 FQNEAQ. The CDR3 is CASSLILTMGSTDTQYF. The CDR3 region has the DNA TGTGCCAGCAGCTTAATTCTCACTATGGGGTCCACAGATACGCAGTATTTT.

The chain uses TRBV13 and TRBJ2-6; 7 nucleotides agree with TRBD1. This CDR3 has 17 amino acids. J lost 0 bases, V lost 8 bases, and 10 bases had no gene match. Germline V lookup: CDR1 PRHDT, CDR2 FYEKMQ (reference sequence). The CDR3, as DNA: TGTGCCAGCTCTTCGGGACAGACAGTCTCTGGGGCCAACGTCCTGACTTTC. The encoded protein is CASSSGQTVSGANVLTF.